This note documents a single TCR beta chain sequence. The data stem from a study of blood T cell repertoires in COVID-19. Study summary: The samples span acute and convalescent COVID-19 from the United States, Italy and Spain.

Data came from immunoSEQ multiplex PCR; TCRdb stores just in-frame clones and leaves some out. The top ten clones hold around 8% of a sample with 110,000 or so clones, about four fifths of them seen once. V lost 5 bases, J lost 4 bases, and 6 bases stayed unmatched. Germline values: CDR1 MGHRA, CDR2 YSYEKL. The CDR3 loop spans 14 amino acids. V is TRBV4-1 and J is TRBJ1-2, with 8 nucleotides matching TRBD1. This receptor was obtained from a woman aged 40-49 years with acute or convalescent COVID-19. The source material was peripheral blood. CDR3 sequence reads: CASSSPGGIYGYTF. CDR3 nucleotides: TGCGCCAGCAGCTCGCCAGGGGGCATCTATGGCTACACCTTC.